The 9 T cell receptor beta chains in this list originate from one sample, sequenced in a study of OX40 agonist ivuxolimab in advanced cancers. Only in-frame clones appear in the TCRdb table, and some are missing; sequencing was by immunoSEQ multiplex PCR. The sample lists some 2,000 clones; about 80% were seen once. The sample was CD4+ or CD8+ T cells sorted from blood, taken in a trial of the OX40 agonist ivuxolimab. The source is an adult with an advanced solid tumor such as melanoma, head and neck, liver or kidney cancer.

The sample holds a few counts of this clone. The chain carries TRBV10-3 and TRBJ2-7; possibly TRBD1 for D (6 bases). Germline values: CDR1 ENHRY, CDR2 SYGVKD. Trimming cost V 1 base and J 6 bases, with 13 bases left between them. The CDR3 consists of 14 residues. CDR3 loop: CAISEFTGSGEQYF. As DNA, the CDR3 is TGTGCCATCAGTGAGTTTACAGGGAGTGGCGAGCAGTACTTC.

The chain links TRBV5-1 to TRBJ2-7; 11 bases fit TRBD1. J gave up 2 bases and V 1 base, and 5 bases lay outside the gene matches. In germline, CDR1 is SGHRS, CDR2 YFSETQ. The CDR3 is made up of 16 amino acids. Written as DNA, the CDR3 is TGCGCCAGCAGCTTGACTGGGACAGGGGGGCCCTACGAGCAGTACTTC. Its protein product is CASSLTGTGGPYEQYF.

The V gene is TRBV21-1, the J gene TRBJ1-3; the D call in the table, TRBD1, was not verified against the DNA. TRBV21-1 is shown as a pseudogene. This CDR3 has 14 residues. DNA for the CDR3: TGTGCCAGCAGCAGTTCAGGGGCTGGAAACACCATATATTTT. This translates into CASSSSGAGNTIYF.

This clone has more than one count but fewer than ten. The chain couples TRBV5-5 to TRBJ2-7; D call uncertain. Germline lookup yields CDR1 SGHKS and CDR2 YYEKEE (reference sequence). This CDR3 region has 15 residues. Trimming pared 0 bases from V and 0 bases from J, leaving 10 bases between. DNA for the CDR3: TGTGCCAGCAGCTTGGCCGCCTCCCTCTCCTACGAGCAGTACTTC. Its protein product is CASSLAASLSYEQYF.

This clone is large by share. CDR3 coding DNA: TGTGCCAGTAGTCCGGCCAGCGGCAGCTCCTACAATGAGCAGTTCTTC. Amino acid sequence: CASSPASGSSYNEQFF. V and J are TRBV19 and TRBJ2-1; maybe TRBD2 (5 bases). Germline CDR1 reads LNHDA; CDR2 reads SQIVND (reference sequence). Deletions cut 5 bases from V and 0 bases from J, with 14 bases between. The CDR3 is made up of 16 amino acids.

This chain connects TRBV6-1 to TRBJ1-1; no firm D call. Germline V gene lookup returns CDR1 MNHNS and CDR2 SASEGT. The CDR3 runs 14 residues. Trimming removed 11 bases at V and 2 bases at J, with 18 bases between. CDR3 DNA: TGTGCCGTAATTCTAGGAGATGTAAACACTGAAGCTTTCTTT. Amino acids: CAVILGDVNTEAFF.

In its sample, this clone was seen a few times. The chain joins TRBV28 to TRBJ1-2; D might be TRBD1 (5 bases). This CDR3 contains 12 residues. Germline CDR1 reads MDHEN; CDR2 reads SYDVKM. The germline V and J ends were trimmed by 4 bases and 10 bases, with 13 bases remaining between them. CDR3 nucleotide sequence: TGTGCCAGCAGTTCCCTCCAGGGAGACTACACCTTC. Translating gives CASSSLQGDYTF.

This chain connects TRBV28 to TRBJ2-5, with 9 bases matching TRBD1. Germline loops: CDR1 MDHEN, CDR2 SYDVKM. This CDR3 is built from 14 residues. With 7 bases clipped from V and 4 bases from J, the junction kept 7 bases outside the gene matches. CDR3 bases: TGTGCCAGCACGCCGACAGGGGGGGGAGAGACCCAGTACTTC. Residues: CASTPTGGGETQYF.

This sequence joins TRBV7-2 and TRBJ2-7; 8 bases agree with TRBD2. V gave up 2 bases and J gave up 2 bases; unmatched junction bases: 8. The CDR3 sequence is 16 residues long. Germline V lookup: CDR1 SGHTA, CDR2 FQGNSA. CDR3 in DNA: TGTGCCAGCAGCTTAAAGCGGGAGCGACTAACCTACGAGCAGTACTTC. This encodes CASSLKRERLTYEQYF. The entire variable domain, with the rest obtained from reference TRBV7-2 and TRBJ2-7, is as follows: GAGVSQSPSNKVTEKGKDVELRCDPISGHTALYWYRQSLGQGLEFLIYFQGNSAPDKSGLPSDRFSAERTGGSVSTLTIQRTQQEDSAVYLCASSLKRERLTYEQYFGPGTRLTVT.